This T cell receptor beta chain was sequenced during a study of shared clonotypes between healthy human individuals. The study, taken as a whole, reports: Blood alone was sampled, and tissue repertoires likely differ. The small donor group covered limited genetic and exposure diversity.

A deep-level run was used for the assay. An even split of each subset's genomic DNA across several immunoSEQ plates was performed. Here immunoSEQ multiplex PCR was the method, and the copy in TCRdb shows in-frame clones only, minus some. The sample holds a few hundred thousand clones, about 74% seen once. Points on this clone: Its antigen is unidentified.

The clonotype comes from a woman between 40 and 50 years old in good health. Some clones in this sample may be carry-over from other donors' samples. The sample taken for sequencing was PBMCs.

In DNA, the CDR3 is TGCAGCGTTGAAGTGGGGGGTTCACTGTTTTTT. Encoded protein: CSVEVGGSLFF. The genes are TRBV29-1 and TRBJ1-4; D is perhaps TRBD1 (5 bases). The CDR3 is made up of 11 amino acids. Trimming pared 1 base from V and 13 bases from J, leaving 10 bases between. Germline V CDR1 and CDR2: SQVTM, ANQGSEA.